This T cell receptor (beta chain) was sequenced during a study of blood T cell repertoires in COVID-19. Study-level background: Specimens from acute and convalescent COVID-19 originated in the United States, Italy and Spain. The cDNA or gDNA used as material had been derived from T cells, B-cell-depleted T cells, or PBMCs.

CDR1 SEHNR and CDR2 FQNEAQ come from the germline V gene (reference sequence). The CDR3 sequence is 13 residues long. The germline V and J ends were trimmed by 1 base and 5 bases, with 9 bases remaining between them. The authors' processing: Quantification of nucleated cells was approximated via reference gene primer amplification. TCRdb keeps only in-frame clones here, not all; method: immunoSEQ multiplex PCR. V and J calls and clone size are those listed in that table; D and trimming were worked out from the DNA. Altogether 85,000 to 95,000 clones are present, 75% to 90% being singletons, with the ten largest covering approximately 5.2%.

Material: peripheral blood. The TCR comes from a woman of 80 years or more with active COVID-19. This chain uses TRBV7-9 with TRBJ2-7; a possible D gene is TRBD1 (6 bases). The CDR3 coding sequence is TGTGCCAGCAGCTTAGTGGGGGCCAACGAGCAGTACTTC. As protein: CASSLVGANEQYF.